This T cell receptor (beta chain) stems from a study of cytomegalovirus exposure and HLA in healthy donors. Study-level results: The productive fraction for most TCR beta V segments was about 90% or about 30% in an earlier analysis.

This CDR3 comprises 17 residues. The germline CDR1 and CDR2 sequences are SGDLS and YYNGEE. Trimming took 0 bases from V and 5 from J; bases not matched to a gene: 11. PCR used 60 Vbeta primers and 13 Jbeta primers. Clones were read by immunoSEQ multiplex PCR, and TCRdb kept only the in-frame ones, dropping some. Reported are some 48,000 clones; the ten largest clones contain 26%. Unrecorded immune exposure was likely among donors, who were nominally healthy when sampled. A note on this clone: Its cognate antigen is unknown.

The rearrangement uses TRBV9 and TRBJ2-3, with TRBD2 identical over 8 bases. This TCR came from a man aged 40-55 years in good health and CMV-seropositive. The sequenced sample was PBMCs. The CDR3 here is CASSVGSGRGRGDTQYF. The CDR3, as DNA: TGTGCCAGCAGCGTAGGTTCCGGGAGGGGCCGGGGAGATACGCAGTATTTT. Full variable domain (missing parts from reference TRBV9 and TRBJ2-3): DSGVTQTPKHLITATGQRVTLRCSPRSGDLSVYWYQQSLDQGLQFLIQYYNGEERAKGNILERFSAQQFPDLHSELNLSSLELGDSALYFCASSVGSGRGRGDTQYFGPGTRLTVL.